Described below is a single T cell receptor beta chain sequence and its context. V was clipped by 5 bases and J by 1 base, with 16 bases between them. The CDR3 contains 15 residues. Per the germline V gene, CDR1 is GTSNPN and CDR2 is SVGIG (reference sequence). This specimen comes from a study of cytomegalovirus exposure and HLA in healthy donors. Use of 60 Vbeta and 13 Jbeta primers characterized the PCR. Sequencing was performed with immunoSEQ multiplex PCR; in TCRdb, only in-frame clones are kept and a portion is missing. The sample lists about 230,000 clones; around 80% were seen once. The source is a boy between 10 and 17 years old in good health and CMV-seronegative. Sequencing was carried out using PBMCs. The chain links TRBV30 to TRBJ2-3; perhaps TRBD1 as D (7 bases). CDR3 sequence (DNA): TGTGCCTGGGGGGGGACAGCCAGTGGCACAGATACGCAGTATTTT. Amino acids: CAWGGTASGTDTQYF.